This is a list of T cell receptor beta chains from one sample in a study of blood T cell repertoires in COVID-19. Repertoires were generated with immunoSEQ multiplex PCR, while TCRdb's copy carries only in-frame clones and drops some. The profile shows 120,000 or so clones, about 70% of them singletons. Specimen: peripheral blood. The origin of the receptors is a woman aged 70-85 years with acute or convalescent COVID-19. Each CDR3 is given with its conserved first and last residue. A D gene is named only where the DNA matches it firmly. Clone size is given for some rows only: seen once, a few or many times, or a class if the clone is expanded.

CATAPGAGYGYTF | TGTGCCACCGCCCCAGGGGCGGGCTATGGCTACACCTTC | NA | TRBV7-9 | NA | TRBJ1-2 | 13
CSVVQGLAKNIQYF | TGCAGCGTTGTACAGGGTCTAGCCAAAAACATTCAGTACTTC | NA | TRBV29-1 | NA | TRBJ2-4 | 14
CASSSGQGATQYF | TGTGCCAGCAGTTCCGGACAGGGAGCGACCCAGTACTTC | NA | TRBV27 | TRBD1 | TRBJ2-5 | 13
CASSLWEGRPEAFF | TGCGCCAGCAGCTTGTGGGAGGGGCGGCCTGAAGCTTTCTTT | NA | TRBV5-1 | NA | TRBJ1-1 | 14
CASSVLDRGLYGYTF | TGTGCCAGCAGTGTTCTCGACAGGGGGCTCTATGGCTACACCTTC | NA | TRBV2 | TRBD1 | TRBJ1-2 | 15
CASSPQGQRQFF | TGTGCCAGCAGCCCCCAGGGGCAAAGGCAGTTCTTC | few | TRBV7-9 | NA | TRBJ2-1 | 12
CASSRQFGDYGYTF | TGTGCCAGTAGTAGACAGTTTGGCGACTATGGCTACACCTTC | NA | TRBV19 | NA | TRBJ1-2 | 14
CASSFELNTGELFF | TGTGCCAGCAGTTTTGAGCTTAACACCGGGGAGCTGTTTTTT | NA | TRBV6-5 | NA | TRBJ2-2 | 14
CASSQLLTGYGYTF | TGCGCCAGCAGCCAATTACTGACGGGCTATGGCTACACCTTC | NA | TRBV4-3 | NA | TRBJ1-2 | 14
CASSLSQGGDTIYF | TGTGCCAGCAGCTTGTCCCAGGGTGGAGACACCATATATTTT | NA | TRBV7-9 | NA | TRBJ1-3 | 14
CASSLAIGLAANTGELFF | TGCGCCAGCAGCTTGGCCATCGGACTAGCCGCGAACACCGGGGAGCTGTTTTTT | NA | TRBV5-1 | TRBD2 | TRBJ2-2 | 18
CASSIVSGTYEQYF | TGTGCCAGTAGTATTGTGTCGGGGACTTACGAGCAGTACTTC | NA | TRBV19 | NA | TRBJ2-7 | 14
CASSHPTKNIQYF | TGTGCCAGCAGCCACCCTACCAAAAACATTCAGTACTTC | NA | TRBV3-1/TRBV3-2 | NA | TRBJ2-4 | 13
CASSQLSGDSNQPQHF | TGTGCCAGCAGCCAACTATCCGGGGATAGCAATCAGCCCCAGCATTTT | NA | TRBV7-8 | NA | TRBJ1-5 | 16
CASSLAALQGETQYF | TGTGCCAGCAGCTTAGCGGCTTTACAGGGTGAGACCCAGTACTTC | few | TRBV7-9 | NA | TRBJ2-5 | 15
CASSPADTGWNSPLHF | TGTGCCAGCAGCCCAGCAGATACGGGATGGAATTCACCCCTCCACTTT | few | TRBV5-6 | NA | TRBJ1-6 | 16
CASSFSGGTDTQYF | TGTGCCAGCAGCTTCAGCGGGGGCACAGATACGCAGTATTTT | NA | TRBV7-8 | TRBD2 | TRBJ2-3 | 14
CASSYAAGTSLYGYTF | TGTGCCAGCAGTTACGCAGCAGGGACATCACTCTATGGCTACACCTTC | NA | TRBV6-5 | NA | TRBJ1-2 | 16
CASSSAGGPADTQYF | TGCGCCAGCAGTTCGGCGGGGGGGCCAGCAGATACGCAGTATTTT | once | TRBV10-1 | TRBD2 | TRBJ2-3 | 15
CASSTGTSGNNEQFF | TGTGCCAGTAGTACTGGGACTAGCGGGAACAATGAGCAGTTCTTC | NA | TRBV19 | TRBD2 | TRBJ2-1 | 15
CASSLSGTGWDEQYF | TGTGCCAGCAGCCTCTCCGGGACAGGGTGGGACGAGCAGTACTTC | NA | TRBV9 | TRBD1 | TRBJ2-7 | 15
CASSLGRTSGQETQYF | TGTGCCAGCAGCTTAGGGAGGACTAGCGGACAAGAGACCCAGTACTTC | NA | TRBV7-9 | TRBD2 | TRBJ2-5 | 16
CASKLVDSNNSPLHF | TGTGCCAGCAAATTGGTCGACAGCAATAATTCACCCCTCCACTTT | few | TRBV27 | NA | TRBJ1-6 | 15
CASGRNQPQHF | TGTGCATCGGGGAGGAATCAGCCCCAGCATTTT | NA | TRBV6-5 | NA | TRBJ1-5 | 11
CASKKGQSTYGYTF | TGTGCCAGCAAAAAGGGACAGAGCACCTATGGCTACACCTTC | NA | TRBV27 | TRBD1 | TRBJ1-2 | 14
CASSPKKRGNQETQYF | TGTGCCAGCAGTCCTAAAAAGCGGGGGAACCAAGAGACCCAGTACTTC | NA | TRBV21-1 | NA | TRBJ2-5 | 16
CASSEGQLLAKNIQYF | TGCGCCAGCAGTGAGGGACAACTCCTAGCCAAAAACATTCAGTACTTC | NA | TRBV5-1 | NA | TRBJ2-4 | 16
CASSGTGTQYF | TGTGCCAGTAGCGGGACTGGAACGCAGTATTTT | many | TRBV19 | NA | TRBJ2-3 | 11
CATSRSFGSSYEQYF | TGTGCCACCAGCAGGTCCTTTGGCAGCTCCTACGAGCAGTACTTC | NA | TRBV15 | NA | TRBJ2-7 | 15
CASSATTGYNSPLHF | TGTGCCAGCAGTGCGACTACCGGCTATAATTCACCCCTCCACTTT | NA | TRBV27 | NA | TRBJ1-6 | 15
CASSEAISPLGDTQYF | TGTGCCAGCAGTGAAGCGATTAGCCCCTTGGGAGATACGCAGTATTTT | once | TRBV6-1 | NA | TRBJ2-3 | 16
CASSRRLAGEETQYF | TGTGCCAGCAGCCGACGACTAGCGGGAGAAGAGACCCAGTACTTC | NA | TRBV5-6 | TRBD2 | TRBJ2-5 | 15
CASSLPGASYNEQFF | TGTGCCAGCAGTTTGCCGGGAGCGTCCTACAATGAGCAGTTCTTC | NA | TRBV27 | NA | TRBJ2-1 | 15
CASRTAYSNQPQHF | TGTGCCAGTAGAACAGCCTATAGCAATCAGCCCCAGCATTTT | NA | TRBV19 | NA | TRBJ1-5 | 14
CASGLVQPSVLAGGHSEQFF | TGTGCTAGTGGTTTGGTCCAGCCCTCAGTACTAGCGGGGGGGCACAGTGAGCAGTTCTTC | NA | TRBV12-5 | TRBD2 | TRBJ2-1 | 20
CASSIYSSGANVLTF | TGTGCCAGTAGTATCTACAGCTCTGGGGCCAACGTCCTGACTTTC | NA | TRBV19 | NA | TRBJ2-6 | 15
CASSLRENEKLFF | TGTGCTAGCAGCTTACGAGAGAATGAAAAACTGTTTTTT | few | TRBV7-7 | NA | TRBJ1-4 | 13
CASLRDRGTEQYF | TGCGCCAGCTTGAGGGACAGGGGGACCGAGCAGTACTTC | NA | TRBV10-2 | TRBD1 | TRBJ2-7 | 13
CASSVGSEANYGYTF | TGTGCCAGCAGCGTGGGTAGCGAAGCTAACTATGGCTACACCTTC | NA | TRBV9 | NA | TRBJ1-2 | 15
CASRGQGRYGYTF | TGTGCCAGCAGGGGACAGGGACGCTATGGCTACACCTTC | NA | TRBV6-1 | TRBD1 | TRBJ1-2 | 13
CASRSGGGGELFF | TGTGCCAGCAGGTCAGGGGGCGGCGGGGAGCTGTTTTTT | NA | TRBV2 | TRBD1 | TRBJ2-2 | 13
CASSRGQGSSPLHF | TGTGCCAGCAGCCGGGGACAGGGGAGTTCACCCCTCCACTTT | NA | TRBV3-1/TRBV3-2 | TRBD1 | TRBJ1-6 | 14
CASSLRPSGREDGYTF | TGTGCCAGCAGCTTAAGGCCCTCGGGCAGGGAGGATGGCTACACCTTC | NA | TRBV7-8 | NA | TRBJ1-2 | 16
CASSLDRAETQYF | TGCGCCAGCAGCTTGGACAGGGCTGAGACCCAGTACTTC | NA | TRBV5-1 | NA | TRBJ2-5 | 13
CASSESWGDLNTGELFF | TGCGCCAGCAGTGAGTCGTGGGGGGACCTAAACACCGGGGAGCTGTTTTTT | once | TRBV10-1 | NA | TRBJ2-2 | 17
CASRPTGPNEKLFF | TGTGCCAGCAGGCCGACAGGGCCTAATGAAAAACTGTTTTTT | NA | TRBV28 | TRBD1 | TRBJ1-4 | 14
CASSPREEGGTRTEAFF | TGTGCCAGCTCACCACGTGAAGAGGGAGGAACTCGGACTGAAGCTTTCTTT | few | TRBV18 | NA | TRBJ1-1 | 17
CASSLAGGEKLFF | TGTGCCAGCAGCTTGGCCGGGGGTGAAAAACTGTTTTTT | NA | TRBV5-6 | NA | TRBJ1-4 | 13
CASSLRASGSLQQYF | TGTGCCAGCAGTTTAAGGGCCAGCGGGAGTTTACAGCAGTACTTC | NA | TRBV27 | TRBD2 | TRBJ2-7 | 15
CASSERAGGSTDTQYF | TGTGCCAGCAGTGAACGGGCGGGGGGGAGCACAGATACGCAGTATTTT | NA | TRBV6-1 | TRBD2 | TRBJ2-3 | 16